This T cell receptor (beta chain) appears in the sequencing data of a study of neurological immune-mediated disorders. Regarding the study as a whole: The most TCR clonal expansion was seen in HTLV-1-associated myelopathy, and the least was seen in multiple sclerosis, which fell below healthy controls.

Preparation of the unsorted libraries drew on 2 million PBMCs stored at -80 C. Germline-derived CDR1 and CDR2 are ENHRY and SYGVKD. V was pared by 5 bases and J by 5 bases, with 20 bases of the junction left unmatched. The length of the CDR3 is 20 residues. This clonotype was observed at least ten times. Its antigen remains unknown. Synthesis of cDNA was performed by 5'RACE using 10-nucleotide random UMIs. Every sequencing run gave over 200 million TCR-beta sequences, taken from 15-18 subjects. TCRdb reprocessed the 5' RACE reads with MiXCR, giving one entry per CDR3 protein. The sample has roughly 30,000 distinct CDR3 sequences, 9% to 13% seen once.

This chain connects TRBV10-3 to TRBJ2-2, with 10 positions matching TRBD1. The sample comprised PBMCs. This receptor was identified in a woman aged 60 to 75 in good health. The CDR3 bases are TGTGCCATCAGTTCATCCGGGACAGGGGCCCTCTTTGGGGGAACCGGGGAGCTGTTTTTT. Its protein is CAISSSGTGALFGGTGELFF.